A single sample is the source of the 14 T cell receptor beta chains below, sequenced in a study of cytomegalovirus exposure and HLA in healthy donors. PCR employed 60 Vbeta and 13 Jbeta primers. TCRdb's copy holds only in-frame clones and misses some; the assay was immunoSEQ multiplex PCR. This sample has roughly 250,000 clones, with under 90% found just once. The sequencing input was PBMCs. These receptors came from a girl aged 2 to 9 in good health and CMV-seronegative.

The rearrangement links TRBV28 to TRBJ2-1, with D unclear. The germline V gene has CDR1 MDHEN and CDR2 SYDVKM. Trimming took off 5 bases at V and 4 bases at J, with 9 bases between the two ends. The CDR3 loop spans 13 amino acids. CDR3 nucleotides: TGTGCCAGCAGTCTAGGCCTTTACAATGAGCAGTTCTTC. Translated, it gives CASSLGLYNEQFF. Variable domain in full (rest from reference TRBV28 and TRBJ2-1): DVKVTQSSRYLVKRTGEKVFLECVQDMDHENMFWYRQDPGLGLRLIYFSYDVKMKEKGDIPEGYSVSREKKERFSLILESASTNQTSMYLCASSLGLYNEQFFGPGTRLTVL.

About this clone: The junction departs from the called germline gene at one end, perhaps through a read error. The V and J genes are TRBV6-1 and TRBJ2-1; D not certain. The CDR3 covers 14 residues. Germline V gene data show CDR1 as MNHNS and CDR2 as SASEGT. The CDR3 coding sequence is TGTGCCAGCAGGGAAGGGCTCTCCTACAATGAGCAGTTCTTC. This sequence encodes CASREGLSYNEQFF.

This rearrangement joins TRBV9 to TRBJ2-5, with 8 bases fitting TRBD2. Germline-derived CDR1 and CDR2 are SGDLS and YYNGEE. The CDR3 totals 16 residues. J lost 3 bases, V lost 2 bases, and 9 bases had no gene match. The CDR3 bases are TGTGCCAGCAGCGTGGCTAGCGGGTGGAGAAAAGAGACCCAGTACTTC. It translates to CASSVASGWRKETQYF.

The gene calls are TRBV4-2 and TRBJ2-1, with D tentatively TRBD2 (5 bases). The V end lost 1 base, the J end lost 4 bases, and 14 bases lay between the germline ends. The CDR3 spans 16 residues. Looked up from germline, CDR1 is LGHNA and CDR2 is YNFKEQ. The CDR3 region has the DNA TGTGCCAGCAGCCAAGTCGGTTCTAGCTCGTACAATGAGCAGTTCTTC. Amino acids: CASSQVGSSSYNEQFF.

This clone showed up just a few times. This chain's CDR3 is CASSLSGGRTGELFF. The CDR3, as DNA: TGCGCCAGCAGTCTATCGGGAGGGAGGACCGGGGAGCTGTTTTTT. This chain joins TRBV10-2 and TRBJ2-2; 8 bases match TRBD2. Germline V CDR1 and CDR2: WSHSY, SAAADI. V lost 5 bases, J lost 5 bases, and 7 bases stayed unmatched. CDR3 length: 15 amino acids.

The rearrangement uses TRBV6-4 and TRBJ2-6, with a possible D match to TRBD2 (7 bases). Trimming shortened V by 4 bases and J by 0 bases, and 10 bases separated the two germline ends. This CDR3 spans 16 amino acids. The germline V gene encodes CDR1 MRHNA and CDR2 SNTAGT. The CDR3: CASSVGGASGANVLTF. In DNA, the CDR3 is TGTGCCAGCAGTGTAGGGGGGGCCTCTGGGGCCAACGTCCTGACTTTC.

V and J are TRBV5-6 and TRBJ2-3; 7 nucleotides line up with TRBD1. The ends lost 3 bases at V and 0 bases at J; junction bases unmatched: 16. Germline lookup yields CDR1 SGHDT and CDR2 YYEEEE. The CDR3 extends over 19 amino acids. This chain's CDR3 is CASSSLDRNSLTSTDTQYF. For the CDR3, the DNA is TGTGCCAGCAGCTCCTTGGACAGGAACAGTTTAACTAGCACAGATACGCAGTATTTT.

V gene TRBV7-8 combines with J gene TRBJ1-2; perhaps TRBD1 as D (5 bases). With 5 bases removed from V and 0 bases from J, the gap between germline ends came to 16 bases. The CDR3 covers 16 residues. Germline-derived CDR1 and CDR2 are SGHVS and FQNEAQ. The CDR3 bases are TGTGCCAGCAGCCCCCTTTACATACAGGCTAACTATGGCTACACCTTC. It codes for CASSPLYIQANYGYTF.

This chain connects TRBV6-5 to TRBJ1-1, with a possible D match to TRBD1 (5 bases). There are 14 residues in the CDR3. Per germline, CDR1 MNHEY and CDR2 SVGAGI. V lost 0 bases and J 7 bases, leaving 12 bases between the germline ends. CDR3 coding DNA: TGTGCCAGCAGTTACTCGTCTAATCAGGGTGAAGCTTTCTTT. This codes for CASSYSSNQGEAFF.

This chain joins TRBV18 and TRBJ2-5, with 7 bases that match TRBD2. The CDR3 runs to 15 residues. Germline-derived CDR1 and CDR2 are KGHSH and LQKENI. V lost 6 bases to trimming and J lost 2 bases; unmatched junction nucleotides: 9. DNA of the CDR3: TGTGCCAGCTCCTCCCTAGAGGGAGGGCAAGAGACCCAGTACTTC. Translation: CASSSLEGGQETQYF.

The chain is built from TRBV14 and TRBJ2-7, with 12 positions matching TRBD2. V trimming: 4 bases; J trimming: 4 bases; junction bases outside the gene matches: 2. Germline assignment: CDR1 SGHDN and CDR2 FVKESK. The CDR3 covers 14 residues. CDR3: CASSPSGRVYEQYF. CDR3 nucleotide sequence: TGTGCCAGCAGCCCTAGCGGGAGGGTATACGAGCAGTACTTC. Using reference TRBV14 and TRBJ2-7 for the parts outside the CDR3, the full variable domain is EAGVTQFPSHSVIEKGQTVTLRCDPISGHDNLYWYRRVMGKEIKFLLHFVKESKQDESGMPNNRFLAERTGGTYSTLKVQPAELEDSGVYFCASSPSGRVYEQYFGPGTRLTVT.

The CDR3 region has the DNA TGTGCCAGCAGTAGGGGGACAGGGGGCGCCGGGGAGCTGTTTTTT. Translated, it gives CASSRGTGGAGELFF. This chain joins TRBV28 and TRBJ2-2; TRBD1 agrees at 12 bases. Germline CDR1 reads MDHEN; CDR2 reads SYDVKM. This CDR3 has 15 residues. With V trimmed by 5 bases and J by 6 bases, 4 bases remained unmatched. The variable domain in full, with the rest retrieved from reference TRBV28 and TRBJ2-2, is DVKVTQSSRYLVKRTGEKVFLECVQDMDHENMFWYRQDPGLGLRLIYFSYDVKMKEKGDIPEGYSVSREKKERFSLILESASTNQTSMYLCASSRGTGGAGELFFGEGSRLTVL.

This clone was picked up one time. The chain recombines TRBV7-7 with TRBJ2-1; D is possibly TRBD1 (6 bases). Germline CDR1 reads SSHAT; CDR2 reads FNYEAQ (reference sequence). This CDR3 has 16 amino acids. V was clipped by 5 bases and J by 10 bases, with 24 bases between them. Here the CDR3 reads CASSPEPRNRAREQFF. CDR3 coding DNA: TGTGCCAGCAGCCCAGAACCCCGAAACAGGGCCCGGGAGCAGTTCTTC.

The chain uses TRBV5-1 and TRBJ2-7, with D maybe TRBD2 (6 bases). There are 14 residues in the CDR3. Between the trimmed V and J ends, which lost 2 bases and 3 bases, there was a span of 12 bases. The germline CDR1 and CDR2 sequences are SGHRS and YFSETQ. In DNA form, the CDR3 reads TGCGCCAGCAGCTTACGGGGGAGAATCTACGAGCAGTACTTC. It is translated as CASSLRGRIYEQYF.